Presented here are 19 T cell receptor beta chains from one specimen sequenced in a study of T cells after yellow fever vaccination. One entry per CDR3 protein results from TCRdb running MiXCR on the 5' RACE reads. The repertoire holds about 350,000 distinct CDR3 sequences, with around 13% as singletons. Specimen: CD4+ T cells sorted from PBMCs, collected 15 days after the yellow fever booster vaccination. All receptors derive from a young man who received the YFV17D yellow fever vaccine.

The rearrangement joins TRBV11-2 to TRBJ2-5; D ambiguous. V gave up 2 bases and J gave up 3 bases, with 7 bases separating them. Germline values: CDR1 SGHAT, CDR2 FQNNGV. The CDR3 has 13 residues. Written as DNA, the CDR3 is TGTGCCAGCAGCTTAAGCCAGAAAGAGACCCAGTACTTC. Translated: CASSLSQKETQYF.

Only a few counts were recorded for this clonotype. CDR3 coding DNA: TGCAGTGCTACGGGAGTCGGAGAGACCCAGTACTTC. This sequence encodes CSATGVGETQYF. The J gene is TRBJ2-5, the V gene TRBV20-1; weak D call: TRBD2 (6 bases). The CDR3 covers 12 residues. V dropped 4 bases and J dropped 4 bases, with 10 bases sitting between them. CDR1 and CDR2 (germline): DFQATT, SNEGSKA (reference sequence).

This clonotype was recorded many times. This rearrangement joins TRBV5-1 to TRBJ1-5; possible D gene TRBD1, 5 bases. The CDR3 runs 14 residues. The germline V and J ends were trimmed by 4 bases and 7 bases, with 15 bases remaining between them. Germline V lookup: CDR1 SGHRS, CDR2 YFSETQ. The CDR3 here is CASSPSGLGQPQHF. The CDR3 DNA sequence: TGCGCCAGCAGCCCCTCGGGGCTGGGACAGCCCCAGCATTTT.

The chain has TRBV20-1 and TRBJ2-5; 11 nucleotides agree with TRBD1. V dropped 5 bases and J dropped 1; count of bases not matched to a gene: 6. Germline values: CDR1 DFQATT, CDR2 SNEGSKA (reference sequence). The CDR3 is 15 residues long. In DNA form, the CDR3 reads TGCAGTGCTGCCCCCGGGACAGGGGGCCAAGAGACCCAGTACTTC. As protein: CSAAPGTGGQETQYF.

The rearrangement uses TRBV6-2 or TRBV6-3 and TRBJ2-1; TRBD2 might be the D (6 bases). The V end lost 2 bases, the J end lost 0 bases, and 14 bases lay between the germline ends. CDR3 length: 17 residues. The germline V gene encodes CDR1 MNHEY and CDR2 SVGEGT. In nucleotides, the CDR3 is TGTGCCAGCAGTTACAATTGGGACTTGTACTCCTACAATGAGCAGTTCTTC. Translating gives CASSYNWDLYSYNEQFF.

This clonotype turned up a few times. V gene TRBV11-2 combines with J gene TRBJ1-4; D is uncertain. V gave up 3 bases and J gave up 3 bases, with 8 bases separating them. The CDR3 loop spans 14 amino acids. The germline V gene has CDR1 SGHAT and CDR2 FQNNGV. The CDR3 protein is CASSLGWANEKLFF. CDR3 in DNA: TGTGCCAGCAGCTTGGGGTGGGCTAATGAAAAACTGTTTTTT.

The rearrangement uses TRBV2 and TRBJ1-1; D may be TRBD1 (5 bases). Per the germline V gene, CDR1 is SNHLY and CDR2 is FYNNEI. V lost 5 bases to trimming and J lost 4 bases, with 11 bases between them. This CDR3 comprises 13 residues. The CDR3 region is CASSRDRTTEAFF. CDR3 nucleotides: TGTGCCAGCAGTCGTGACAGAACCACTGAAGCTTTCTTT.

This clonotype has more than one count but fewer than ten. The rearrangement links TRBV3-1 to TRBJ1-5, with D uncertain. This CDR3 is 13 amino acids long. Per the germline V gene, CDR1 is LGHDT and CDR2 is YNNKEL (reference sequence). The V and J ends lost 0 bases and 7 bases respectively, with 7 bases between them. The CDR3 region has the DNA TGTGCCAGCAGCCAAGAGAGGGAGCAGCCCCAGCATTTT. Translation: CASSQEREQPQHF.

The chain joins TRBV15 to TRBJ1-4; no clear D. The germline gives CDR1 LNHNV, CDR2 YYDKDF (reference sequence). The CDR3 extends over 17 amino acids. Trimming pared 3 bases from V and 0 bases from J, leaving 14 bases between. CDR3 amino acids: CATSRRGFFATNEKLFF. The CDR3 DNA reads as TGTGCCACCAGCAGGCGGGGATTCTTTGCAACTAATGAAAAACTGTTTTTT.

This clonotype turned up a few times. The chain employs TRBV10-2 and TRBJ1-2; TRBD1 matches at 7 bases. The length of the CDR3 is 13 residues. Germline V gene sequence: CDR1 WSHSY, CDR2 SAAADI. Trimming took 2 bases from V and 12 from J; bases not matched to a gene: 9. CDR3 DNA sequence: TGCGCCAGCAGTGAGGGGCGGACAGGAGGGGACACCTTC. It yields the protein CASSEGRTGGDTF.

In this sample, this clonotype turned up a few times. The rearrangement links TRBV3-1 to TRBJ2-1; 8 nucleotides line up with TRBD1. Germline V CDR1 and CDR2: LGHDT, YNNKEL (reference sequence). This CDR3 comprises 15 residues. J lost 8 bases, V lost 0 bases, and 6 bases had no gene match. The CDR3 spells CASSQEAGGGDEQFF. As DNA, the CDR3 is TGTGCCAGCAGCCAAGAAGCAGGGGGCGGGGATGAGCAGTTCTTC.

This clonotype was seen more than once but under ten times. CDR3 residues: CASSVDSFDTEAFF. CDR3 in DNA: TGTGCCAGCAGCGTAGACTCCTTCGACACTGAAGCTTTCTTT. The chain is built from TRBV7-2 and TRBJ1-1; D is unresolved. The CDR3 contains 14 residues. CDR1 and CDR2 from the germline V gene are SGHTA and FQGNSA. Trimming shortened V by 5 bases and J by 3 bases, and 13 bases separated the two germline ends.

The chain recombines TRBV4-1 with TRBJ2-5; 10 bases align to TRBD2. V dropped 3 bases and J dropped 5; count of bases not matched to a gene: 6. This CDR3 comprises 15 residues. Germline V lookup: CDR1 MGHRA, CDR2 YSYEKL. CDR3 sequence: CASSQGLARRETQYF. CDR3 nucleotides: TGCGCCAGCAGCCAGGGACTAGCGAGGCGTGAGACCCAGTACTTC.

This clonotype was recorded a few times. The gene calls are TRBV7-2 and TRBJ2-4; 10 bases are shared with TRBD2. CDR1 SGHTA and CDR2 FQGNSA come from the germline V gene. CDR3 length: 15 residues. The V segment lost 1 base and the J segment 7 bases; nucleotides outside the gene matches: 4. The CDR3 reads CASSLVTSGRNIQYF. The DNA of the CDR3 is TGTGCCAGCAGCTTAGTGACTAGCGGGCGGAACATTCAGTACTTC.

This clonotype has a count of ten or more. The chain recombines TRBV20-1 with TRBJ2-7, with unresolved D. This CDR3 comprises 14 residues. The V end lost 0 bases, the J end lost 1 base, and 10 bases lay between the germline ends. Germline lookup yields CDR1 DFQATT and CDR2 SNEGSKA (reference sequence). The CDR3 DNA reads as TGCAGTGCTAGAGATGGTCCGGCGTCCTACGAGCAGTACTTC. It encodes CSARDGPASYEQYF.

This clonotype appeared a few times. The chain couples TRBV7-2 to TRBJ2-3; 8 nucleotides agree with TRBD1. The germline V gene encodes CDR1 SGHTA and CDR2 FQGNSA. V gave up 2 bases and J gave up 4 bases; unmatched junction bases: 5. This CDR3 comprises 15 residues. CDR3 loop: CASSLKPGGPDTQYF. The CDR3, as DNA: TGTGCCAGCAGCTTAAAGCCAGGGGGCCCAGATACGCAGTATTTT. The full variable domain, completed using reference TRBV7-2 and TRBJ2-3, is GAGVSQSPSNKVTEKGKDVELRCDPISGHTALYWYRQSLGQGLEFLIYFQGNSAPDKSGLPSDRFSAERTGGSVSTLTIQRTQQEDSAVYLCASSLKPGGPDTQYFGPGTRLTVL.

This clonotype was seen a handful of times. The gene calls are TRBV5-5 and TRBJ1-2; a possible D gene is TRBD1 (5 bases). Between the trimmed V and J ends, which lost 4 bases and 4 bases, there was a span of 11 bases. This CDR3 is 13 amino acids long. Germline V gene lookup returns CDR1 SGHKS and CDR2 YYEKEE (reference sequence). CDR3 sequence reads: CASSRARGYGYTF. The CDR3 DNA reads as TGTGCCAGCAGCCGAGCTAGGGGCTATGGCTACACCTTC.

The chain combines TRBV6-6 with TRBJ2-7, with 11 bases that match TRBD2. V shed 6 bases, J shed 2 bases, and the junction held 6 bases outside the gene matches. Germline CDR1 is MNHNY and CDR2 is SVGAGI (reference sequence). CDR3 size: 15 residues. The CDR3 sequence is CASSTTSGGAYEQYF. In nucleotides, the CDR3 is TGTGCCAGCAGCACCACTAGCGGGGGTGCCTACGAGCAGTACTTC.

The table lists this clonotype with a few counts. The chain couples TRBV10-2 to TRBJ2-7; D perhaps matches TRBD2 (5 bases). Trimming removed 6 bases from V and 0 bases from J, with 15 bases in between. CDR3 length equals 15 residues. The germline gives CDR1 WSHSY, CDR2 SAAADI. CDR3 in amino acids: CASSREGRRSYEQYF. Written as DNA, the CDR3 is TGCGCCAGCAGCCGGGAAGGACGGCGCTCCTACGAGCAGTACTTC.